The clone carrying this T cell receptor beta chain was picked up many times. Time point specified: longitudinal time-point 3. Template-switch 5'RACE cDNA synthesis added a 10-nucleotide unique molecular identifier. MiXCR, applied by TCRdb to the 5' RACE reads, yields one record per CDR3 protein. The sample has more than 50,000 distinct CDR3 sequences, roughly 8% seen once. This CDR3 is 13 amino acids long. V lost 10 bases and J lost 2, with 12 bases in between. The germline CDR1 and CDR2 sequences are SNHLY and FYNNEI. The data derive from a study of neurological immune-mediated disorders. The sequenced sample was PBMCs. The chain joins TRBV2 to TRBJ2-1; D is unresolved. The sequence came from a woman in her forties in good health. The CDR3 loop reads CATARQTYNEQFF. The CDR3, as DNA: TGTGCCACCGCACGTCAGACCTACAATGAGCAGTTCTTC.